This T cell receptor (beta chain) comes out of a study of a mutant IDH1 vaccine in newly diagnosed glioma. Documented time point: week 23, last vaccination. Doses consisted of 300 ug of mutant IDH1 20-mer peptide each, paired with topical imiquimod. Germline values: CDR1 MNHEY, CDR2 SMNVEV (reference sequence). The CDR3 extends over 15 amino acids. Germline trimming cut 6 bases from V and 3 bases from J; bases unmatched to any gene: 7. Sequencing used immunoSEQ multiplex PCR; TCRdb keeps in-frame clones, though not all of them. This sample carries over 50,000 clones, about 87% of them seen once, and the ten largest clones take about an eighth. With regard to this clone: Its target is unknown.

The receptor's source is a man aged 18 to 30 with glioma. The chain employs TRBV27 and TRBJ2-7; 11 positions agree with TRBD2. Sequencing was performed on PBMCs, taken from a glioma patient whose treatment included an IDH1 peptide vaccine. CDR3 sequence reads: CASRGGTSGNYEQYF. DNA for the CDR3: TGTGCCAGCAGGGGAGGGACTAGCGGAAACTACGAGCAGTACTTC.